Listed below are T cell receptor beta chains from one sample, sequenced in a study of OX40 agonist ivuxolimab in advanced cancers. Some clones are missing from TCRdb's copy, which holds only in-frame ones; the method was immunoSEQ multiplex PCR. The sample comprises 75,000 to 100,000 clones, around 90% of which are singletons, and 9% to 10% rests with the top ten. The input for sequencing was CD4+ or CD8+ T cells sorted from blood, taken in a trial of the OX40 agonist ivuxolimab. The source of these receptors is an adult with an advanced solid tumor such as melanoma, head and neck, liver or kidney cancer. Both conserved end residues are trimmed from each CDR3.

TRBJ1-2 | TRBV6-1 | ASSAAPDTAIGGYT
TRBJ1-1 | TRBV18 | ATRGQSNTEAF
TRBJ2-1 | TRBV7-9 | ASSRRSYNEQF
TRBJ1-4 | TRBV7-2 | ASSLGVSGEKLF
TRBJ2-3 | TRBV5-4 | ASSFPGDRGRDTQY
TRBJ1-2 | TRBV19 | ASSARQGEDGYT
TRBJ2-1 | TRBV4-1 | ASPDRGHEQF
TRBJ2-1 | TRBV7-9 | ASSLRGQGENEQF
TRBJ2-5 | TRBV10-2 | ASGSGGAGETQY
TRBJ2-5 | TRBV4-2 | ASSQDVAAPGTQY
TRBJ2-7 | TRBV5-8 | ASSLGWTGDFSYEQY
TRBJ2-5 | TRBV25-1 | ASSDGSGRETQY
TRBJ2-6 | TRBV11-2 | ASSLAIQGSGANVLT
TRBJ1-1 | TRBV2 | ASSGTQNTEAF
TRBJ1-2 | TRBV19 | ASSIDRRTGGNYGYT
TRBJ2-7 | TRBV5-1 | ASSLDGVPSGEQY
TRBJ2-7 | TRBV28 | ASKGDRAYEQY
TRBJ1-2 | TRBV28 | ASTADSNYGYT
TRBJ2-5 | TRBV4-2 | ASSQVGTGKETQY
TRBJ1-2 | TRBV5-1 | ASSRSAGENDYGYT
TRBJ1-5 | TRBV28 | ASSLSRQGGNQPQH
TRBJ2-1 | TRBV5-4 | ASSLGGLYNEQF
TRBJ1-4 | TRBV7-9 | ASSLDGQGFLPEKLF
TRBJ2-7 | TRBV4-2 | ASSQDRGYEQY
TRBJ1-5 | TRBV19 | ASSRDRDQPQH